The 26 T cell receptor beta chains in this list originate from one sample, sequenced in a study of T cell responses to AZD1222 COVID-19 vaccine. Measured with immunoSEQ multiplex PCR; TCRdb has only the in-frame clones, and not every one. This table holds about 94,000 clones, over 75% found once. The sample here was peripheral blood, taken 28 days after the second AZD1222 dose. These receptors originate from an adult who received the AZD1222 COVID-19 vaccine.

The chain links TRBV2 to TRBJ2-7, with 7 positions matching TRBD2. Germline V gives CDR1 SNHLY, CDR2 FYNNEI. J lost 4 bases, V lost 3 bases, and 6 bases had no gene match. This CDR3 has 14 amino acids. The CDR3: CASSELGGFYEQYF. In DNA form, the CDR3 reads TGTGCCAGCAGTGAGCTGGGGGGGTTTTACGAGCAGTACTTC. Full variable domain (rest looked up from reference TRBV2 and TRBJ2-7): EPEVTQTPSHQVTQMGQEVILRCVPISNHLYFYWYRQILGQKVEFLVSFYNNEISEKSEIFDDQFSVERPDGSNFTLKIRSTKLEDSAMYFCASSELGGFYEQYFGPGTRLTVT.

The genes are TRBV6-5 and TRBJ1-4; 8 nucleotides agree with TRBD1. Per the germline V gene, CDR1 is MNHEY and CDR2 is SVGAGI. The ends lost 6 bases at V and 3 bases at J; junction bases unmatched: 6. The CDR3 runs to 15 residues. CDR3 bases: TGTGCCAGCAGGATACAGGGGGGGGCTAATGAAAAACTGTTTTTT. Translation gives CASRIQGGANEKLFF.

V and J are TRBV12-5 and TRBJ1-5, with D possibly matching TRBD1 (6 bases). The CDR3 totals 16 residues. With 6 bases removed from V and 2 bases from J, the gap between germline ends came to 17 bases. Looked up from germline, CDR1 is LGHNT and CDR2 is FRNRAP. The CDR3 DNA sequence: TGTGCTAGTGGCCTAGGACAGAAGCGCGGCAATCAGCCCCAGCATTTT. This codes for CASGLGQKRGNQPQHF.

The J gene is TRBJ1-2, the V gene TRBV29-1; D is possibly TRBD1 (5 bases). CDR1 SQVTM and CDR2 ANQGSEA come from the germline V gene. V was trimmed by 6 bases and J by 2 bases, leaving 10 bases between them. The CDR3 extends over 12 amino acids. The CDR3 nucleotides are TGCAGCGTGGGACTAGCGAACTATGGCTACACCTTC. Residues: CSVGLANYGYTF.

The V call is TRBV19, the J call TRBJ1-2; TRBD1 might be the D (5 bases). The CDR3 has 15 residues. The germline CDR1 and CDR2 sequences are LNHDA and SQIVND (reference sequence). The germline V and J ends were trimmed by 3 bases and 4 bases, with 15 bases remaining between them. CDR3 sequence reads: CASSIRGEGSYGYTF. CDR3 nucleotide sequence: TGTGCCAGTAGTATTCGAGGGGAGGGGAGCTATGGCTACACCTTC. Combining the CDR3 with reference TRBV19 and TRBJ1-2 gives the whole variable domain DGGITQSPKYLFRKEGQNVTLSCEQNLNHDAMYWYRQDPGQGLRLIYYSQIVNDFQKGDIAEGYSVSREKKESFPLTVTSAQKNPTAFYLCASSIRGEGSYGYTFGSGTRLTVV.

This clone has only one observation. V usage is TRBV19 and J usage is TRBJ2-7; TRBD1 might be the D (5 bases). Germline-derived CDR1 and CDR2 are LNHDA and SQIVND (reference sequence). This CDR3 has 14 residues. The V end was cut by 5 bases, the J end by 3 bases, with 14 bases between. The DNA for the CDR3 is TGTGCCAGTAGTCCTGACAGTCTATACTACGAGCAGTACTTC. Its protein product is CASSPDSLYYEQYF. Supplemented by reference TRBV19 and TRBJ2-7, the full variable domain reads DGGITQSPKYLFRKEGQNVTLSCEQNLNHDAMYWYRQDPGQGLRLIYYSQIVNDFQKGDIAEGYSVSREKKESFPLTVTSAQKNPTAFYLCASSPDSLYYEQYFGPGTRLTVT.

The gene calls are TRBV7-2 and TRBJ1-1; D gene uncertain. V was shortened by 5 bases and J by 4 bases, with 17 bases between the two germline ends. Germline CDR1 reads SGHTA; CDR2 reads FQGNSA. The CDR3 runs to 15 residues. DNA of the CDR3: TGTGCCAGCAGCCCCGGCCCCGGTGGTGGCACTGAAGCTTTCTTT. Amino acid sequence: CASSPGPGGGTEAFF.

This chain joins TRBV7-9 and TRBJ1-4, with D maybe TRBD1 (5 bases). The ends were cut back, 5 bases at V and 2 bases at J, with 12 bases in the middle. Per germline, CDR1 SEHNR and CDR2 FQNEAQ (reference sequence). The CDR3 length is 15 residues. The CDR3 sequence is CASSPGAATNEKLFF. The CDR3 nucleotides are TGTGCCAGCAGCCCTGGGGCCGCCACTAATGAAAAACTGTTTTTT.

The CDR3 sequence: CASSIRPLTPTQYF. Written as DNA, the CDR3 is TGTGCCAGCAGCATACGACCCCTGACTCCTACGCAGTACTTC. J is TRBJ2-7 and V is TRBV6-5; D gene ambiguous. This CDR3 region has 14 residues. The V gene lost 6 bases and the J gene lost 9 bases, with 21 bases spanning the gap. Germline CDR1 is MNHEY and CDR2 is SVGAGI.

V gene TRBV7-2 combines with J gene TRBJ2-7, with D tentatively TRBD2 (5 bases). The CDR3 extends over 15 amino acids. With 4 bases removed from V and 0 bases from J, the gap between germline ends came to 13 bases. CDR1 and CDR2 from the germline V gene are SGHTA and FQGNSA. CDR3 nucleotides: TGTGCCAGCAGCTCGGACTTTCATGCCTCCTACGAGCAGTACTTC. Translation gives CASSSDFHASYEQYF. The complete variable domain, with remaining parts taken from reference TRBV7-2 and TRBJ2-7, reads GAGVSQSPSNKVTEKGKDVELRCDPISGHTALYWYRQSLGQGLEFLIYFQGNSAPDKSGLPSDRFSAERTGGSVSTLTIQRTQQEDSAVYLCASSSDFHASYEQYFGPGTRLTVT.

There are a few counts of this clone. The J gene is TRBJ1-6, the V gene TRBV3-1 (or the pseudogene TRBV3-2); the match to TRBD1 covers 7 bases. CDR1 is LGHDT, CDR2 YNNKEL, per germline (reference sequence). J gave up 6 bases and V 1 base, and 9 bases lay outside the gene matches. The CDR3 is 17 amino acids. The chain's CDR3 is CASSQGFGTVLNSPLHF. CDR3 coding DNA: TGTGCCAGCAGCCAAGGTTTCGGGACAGTCCTTAATTCACCCCTCCACTTT.

This chain links TRBV7-9 with TRBJ1-5; no definite D call. The CDR3 covers 15 residues. The V end was cut by 5 bases, the J end by 0 bases, with 11 bases between. Germline V gene sequence: CDR1 SEHNR, CDR2 FQNEAQ (reference sequence). The CDR3 sequence is CASSRTGYSNQPQHF. In nucleotides, the CDR3 is TGTGCCAGCAGCCGGACCGGTTATAGCAATCAGCCCCAGCATTTT. Drawing the rest from reference TRBV7-9 and TRBJ1-5, the complete variable domain is DTGVSQNPRHKITKRGQNVTFRCDPISEHNRLYWYRQTLGQGPEFLTYFQNEAQLEKSRLLSDRFSAERPKGSFSTLEIQRTEQGDSAMYLCASSRTGYSNQPQHFGDGTRLSIL.

The chain carries TRBV7-2 and TRBJ1-5; D is ambiguous. This CDR3 has 14 residues. The germline V gene encodes CDR1 SGHTA and CDR2 FQGNSA. V was shortened by 3 bases and J by 1 base, with 7 bases between the two germline ends. Here the CDR3 DNA reads TGTGCCAGCAGCTTCAGCGTCAGCAATCAGCCCCAGCATTTT. Amino acid sequence: CASSFSVSNQPQHF.

V is TRBV15 and J is TRBJ1-1, with no clear D. The CDR3 covers 15 residues. The germline V and J ends were trimmed by 0 bases and 11 bases, with 19 bases remaining between them. The germline V gene encodes CDR1 LNHNV and CDR2 YYDKDF (reference sequence). The CDR3 spells CATSRDALDRSGAFF. The CDR3 DNA follows: TGTGCCACCAGCAGAGATGCCCTGGACCGATCGGGCGCTTTCTTT. Combining the CDR3 with reference TRBV15 and TRBJ1-1 gives the whole variable domain DAMVIQNPRYQVTQFGKPVTLSCSQTLNHNVMYWYQQKSSQAPKLLFHYYDKDFNNEADTPDNFQSRRPNTSFCFLDIRSPGLGDTAMYLCATSRDALDRSGAFFGQGTRLTVV.

V is TRBV19 and J is TRBJ1-2; 7 bases agree with TRBD1. CDR1 is LNHDA and CDR2 is SQIVND in the germline V gene (reference sequence). This CDR3 spans 15 amino acids. V lost 7 bases to trimming and J lost 2 bases; unmatched junction nucleotides: 10. The CDR3 DNA sequence: TGTGCCAGTACCCTAGGGGCAGGGGGGAACTATGGCTACACCTTC. It specifies CASTLGAGGNYGYTF.

V usage is TRBV28 and J usage is TRBJ1-1; possible D gene TRBD1, 6 bases. The CDR3 contains 13 residues. The germline V gene encodes CDR1 MDHEN and CDR2 SYDVKM. The V end was cut by 4 bases, the J end by 5 bases, with 11 bases between. The CDR3 bases are TGTGCCAGCAGTTCAACAGGGAGAACTGAAGCTTTCTTT. Its translation: CASSSTGRTEAFF. Combining the CDR3 with reference TRBV28 and TRBJ1-1 gives the whole variable domain DVKVTQSSRYLVKRTGEKVFLECVQDMDHENMFWYRQDPGLGLRLIYFSYDVKMKEKGDIPEGYSVSREKKERFSLILESASTNQTSMYLCASSSTGRTEAFFGQGTRLTVV.

This rearrangement joins TRBV5-1 to TRBJ2-5, with 11 bases aligning to TRBD2. Germline loops: CDR1 SGHRS, CDR2 YFSETQ. The CDR3 length is 16 residues. The V and J ends lost 0 bases and 2 bases, in that order; junction bases with no gene match: 3. The CDR3 DNA reads TGCGCCAGCAGCTTGGGACTAGCGGGGAGGCAAGAGACCCAGTACTTC. This sequence encodes CASSLGLAGRQETQYF.

The rearrangement uses TRBV27 and TRBJ2-3; D is undetermined. CDR1 is MNHEY, CDR2 SMNVEV, per germline (reference sequence). The CDR3 extends over 12 amino acids. V was shortened by 6 bases and J by 5 bases, with 9 bases between the two germline ends. The CDR3 region has the DNA TGTGCCAGCAGCCATGTGCTAGATACGCAGTATTTT. Amino acid sequence: CASSHVLDTQYF.

The CDR3 DNA reads as TGTGCCAGTAGTATGAGGAACGGAGATGGGGGAAACACCATATATTTT. Its translation: CASSMRNGDGGNTIYF. This chain connects TRBV19 to TRBJ1-3; D not resolved. The CDR3 length is 16 residues. The V end lost 3 bases, the J end lost 4 bases, and 16 bases lay between the germline ends. CDR1 is LNHDA and CDR2 is SQIVND in the germline V gene (reference sequence).

As DNA, the CDR3 is TGTGCCAGCAGTTTATGGAGGGTTGGAGCTAATGAAAAACTGTTTTTT. Translated, it gives CASSLWRVGANEKLFF. The chain links TRBV28 to TRBJ1-4; unclear D gene. V shed 0 bases and J shed 3 bases, with 11 bases lying between them. The CDR3 is 16 residues long. Germline V gene lookup returns CDR1 MDHEN and CDR2 SYDVKM. Full variable domain (rest looked up from reference TRBV28 and TRBJ1-4): DVKVTQSSRYLVKRTGEKVFLECVQDMDHENMFWYRQDPGLGLRLIYFSYDVKMKEKGDIPEGYSVSREKKERFSLILESASTNQTSMYLCASSLWRVGANEKLFFGSGTQLSVL.

The chain uses TRBV28 and TRBJ2-3; D call uncertain. The CDR3 is made up of 15 amino acids. With 4 bases removed from V and 0 bases from J, the gap between germline ends came to 11 bases. Germline CDR1 reads MDHEN; CDR2 reads SYDVKM. The CDR3 DNA follows: TGTGCCAGCAGTTATAAGGGCCTTAGCACAGATACGCAGTATTTT. Translating it yields CASSYKGLSTDTQYF.

This clone was seen only once. The chain is built from TRBV7-8 and TRBJ2-1, with D possibly matching TRBD1 (5 bases). Germline V gives CDR1 SGHVS, CDR2 FQNEAQ. Trimming cost V 4 bases and J 6 bases, with 19 bases left between them. This CDR3 is built from 16 residues. CDR3 in DNA: TGTGCCAGCAGCTCCCTACAACTGACAGCCAGCAATGAGCAGTTCTTC. Translated, it gives CASSSLQLTASNEQFF.

This clone has only a few counts. The J gene is TRBJ2-7, the V gene TRBV18; 11 bases map to TRBD1. Germline CDR1 reads KGHSH; CDR2 reads LQKENI. This CDR3 contains 13 residues. V was clipped by 6 bases and J by 10 bases; unmatched bases: 8. CDR3: CASSPDRGRTQYF. Here the CDR3 DNA reads TGTGCCAGCTCTCCGGACAGGGGGCGTACCCAGTACTTC.

The genes are TRBV6-1 and TRBJ2-7; D possibly corresponds to TRBD2 (5 bases). There are 16 residues in the CDR3. The germline V gene encodes CDR1 MNHNS and CDR2 SASEGT. V lost 3 bases and J 12 bases, leaving 27 bases between the germline ends. The CDR3 region has the DNA TGTGCCAGCAGTGAGGAACCAGACACGGCTAAAAGGAGGAGGTACTTC. Amino acids: CASSEEPDTAKRRRYF.

The chain combines TRBV7-2 with TRBJ2-3; D not certain. V lost 6 bases to trimming and J lost 3 bases, with 13 bases between them. This CDR3 is 14 amino acids long. Germline lookup yields CDR1 SGHTA and CDR2 FQGNSA. Here the CDR3 reads CASRLRVPTDTQYF. The CDR3 DNA sequence: TGTGCCAGCAGGCTCCGGGTTCCTACAGATACGCAGTATTTT.

With respect to this clone: In the same sample, other DNA sequences code for this CDR3. The chain combines TRBV6-4 with TRBJ2-1; no firm D call. Germline assignment: CDR1 MRHNA and CDR2 SNTAGT. This CDR3 is 13 amino acids long. V was cut by 5 bases and J by 1 base, with 6 bases left in between. The CDR3 DNA reads as TGTGCCAGCAGTTCCGGGTCCTACAATGAGCAGTTCTTC. Translating gives CASSSGSYNEQFF.